The next 9 T cell receptor beta chains were all read from a single sample in a study of shared clonotypes between healthy human individuals. Terminally differentiated effector memory CD45RA+ cells were left out of the naive CD8 fraction, which was CD45RO-negative and positively selected for CCR7. Here immunoSEQ multiplex PCR was the method, and the copy in TCRdb shows in-frame clones only, minus some. The table includes roughly 2.1 million clones, approximately 94% detected once. Material: naive CD8+ T cells from PBMCs. The origin of the receptors is a man in his late teens or twenties in good health. Some clones in this sample may be carry-over from other donors' samples.

The chain recombines TRBV10-1 with TRBJ2-2, with D maybe TRBD2 (5 bases). The V gene lost 1 base and the J gene lost 0 bases, with 6 bases spanning the gap. CDR1 is WNHNN, CDR2 SYGVQD, per germline (reference sequence). The CDR3 length is 15 residues. In nucleotides, the CDR3 is TGCGCCAGCAGTGAGTTGCGGGCGAACACCGGGGAGCTGTTTTTT. Protein sequence: CASSELRANTGELFF.

V gene TRBV6-1 combines with J gene TRBJ1-1; D ambiguous. CDR1 and CDR2 (germline): MNHNS, SASEGT. The V gene lost 3 bases and the J gene lost 8 bases, with 13 bases spanning the gap. The CDR3 is made up of 13 amino acids. The CDR3 is CASSDGPMVEAFF. CDR3 DNA sequence: TGTGCCAGCAGTGACGGACCGATGGTCGAAGCTTTCTTT.

The CDR3 here is CAWSPYRLEETQYF. In DNA, the CDR3 is TGTGCCTGGAGTCCGTATAGGTTAGAAGAGACCCAGTACTTC. The V and J genes are TRBV30 and TRBJ2-5; D is undetermined. Germline-derived CDR1 and CDR2 are GTSNPN and SVGIG (reference sequence). The CDR3 is made up of 14 amino acids. Trimming took 2 bases from V and 3 from J, leaving 13 bases between them. Together with reference TRBV30 and TRBJ2-5, the CDR3 gives the full variable domain: SQTIHQWPATLVQPVGSPLSLECTVEGTSNPNLYWYRQAAGRGLQLLFYSVGIGQISSEVPQNLSASRPQDRQFILSSKKLLLSDSGFYLCAWSPYRLEETQYFGPGTRLLVL.

The V gene is TRBV19, the J gene TRBJ1-1; D perhaps matches TRBD1 (5 bases). The germline gives CDR1 LNHDA, CDR2 SQIVND (reference sequence). Trimming removed 3 bases from V and 1 base from J, with 12 bases in between. The CDR3 is 15 residues long. CDR3 in amino acids: CASSMDNFKNTEAFF. CDR3 in DNA: TGTGCCAGTAGTATGGACAATTTTAAGAACACTGAAGCTTTCTTT.

The V call is TRBV6-5, the J call TRBJ1-1; the D gene is possibly TRBD1 (6 bases). The length of the CDR3 is 13 residues. V lost 6 bases and J 1 base, leaving 9 bases between the germline ends. Looked up from germline, CDR1 is MNHEY and CDR2 is SVGAGI. CDR3 amino acids: CASRPQGNTEAFF. The CDR3 bases are TGTGCCAGCAGACCACAGGGGAACACTGAAGCTTTCTTT.

The chain is built from TRBV7-9 and TRBJ1-2; D unresolved. Germline values: CDR1 SEHNR, CDR2 FQNEAQ (reference sequence). The CDR3 loop spans 15 amino acids. V was cut by 5 bases and J by 3 bases, with 16 bases left in between. CDR3 bases: TGTGCCAGCAGCCCCCCGGGCGGTGGGGACTATGGCTACACCTTC. Translated, it gives CASSPPGGGDYGYTF.

This clone was observed a single time. The chain carries TRBV7-8 and TRBJ2-7; 7 nucleotides line up with TRBD1. CDR3 length equals 15 residues. The V gene's germline CDR1 is SGHVS and CDR2 FQNEAQ. V trimming: 5 bases; J trimming: 3 bases; junction bases outside the gene matches: 10. The CDR3 coding sequence is TGTGCCAGCAGCGCACGACAGGGTATCGACTACGAGCAGTACTTC. The encoded protein is CASSARQGIDYEQYF. The full variable domain, rest sourced from reference TRBV7-8 and TRBJ2-7, is GAGVSQSPRYKVAKRGQDVALRCDPISGHVSLFWYQQALGQGPEFLTYFQNEAQLDKSGLPSDRFFAERPEGSVSTLKIQRTQQEDSAVYLCASSARQGIDYEQYFGPGTRLTVT.

This clone has just one count. This chain connects TRBV27 to TRBJ2-7; D is tentatively TRBD1 or TRBD2 (5 bases each). This CDR3 is 14 amino acids long. V gave up 3 bases and J gave up 3 bases, with 12 bases separating them. Germline CDR1 reads MNHEY; CDR2 reads SMNVEV (reference sequence). The DNA of the CDR3 is TGTGCCAGCAGTTTCCGGGACGGACACTACGAGCAGTACTTC. It codes for CASSFRDGHYEQYF.

The chain uses TRBV27 and TRBJ2-4, with 8 positions matching TRBD1. CDR1 is MNHEY, CDR2 SMNVEV, per germline (reference sequence). V lost 4 bases, J lost 6 bases, and 8 bases stayed unmatched. This CDR3 comprises 15 residues. The CDR3 coding sequence is TGTGCCAGCAGTTCCTACCCGACAGGGGCAAACATTCAGTACTTC. This translates into CASSSYPTGANIQYF.